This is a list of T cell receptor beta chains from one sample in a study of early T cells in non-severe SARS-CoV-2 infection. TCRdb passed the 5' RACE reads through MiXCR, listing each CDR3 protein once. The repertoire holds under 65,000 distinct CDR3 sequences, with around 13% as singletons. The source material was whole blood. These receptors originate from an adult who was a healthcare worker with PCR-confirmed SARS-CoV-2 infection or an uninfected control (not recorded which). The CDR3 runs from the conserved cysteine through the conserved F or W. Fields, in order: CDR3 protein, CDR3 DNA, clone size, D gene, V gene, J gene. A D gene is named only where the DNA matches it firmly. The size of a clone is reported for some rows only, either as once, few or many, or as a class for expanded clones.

cdr3_aa: CSVFDQGQSKAFF; cdr3_nt: TGCAGCGTTTTCGACCAAGGACAGTCCAAAGCTTTCTTT; clone_size: NA; d_call: NA; v_call: TRBV29-1; j_call: TRBJ1-1
cdr3_aa: CASTLGRLYGYTF; cdr3_nt: TGTGCCAGCACCCTAGGACGGCTCTATGGCTACACCTTC; clone_size: NA; d_call: NA; v_call: TRBV6-5; j_call: TRBJ1-2
cdr3_aa: CASSQEDRGRHYGYTF; cdr3_nt: TGCGCCAGCAGCCAAGAAGACCGGGGGCGCCACTATGGCTACACCTTC; clone_size: few; d_call: NA; v_call: TRBV4-3; j_call: TRBJ1-2
cdr3_aa: CASRRTGTNEKLFF; cdr3_nt: TGTGCCAGCAGGCGCACAGGGACTAATGAAAAACTGTTTTTT; clone_size: NA; d_call: NA; v_call: TRBV11-2; j_call: TRBJ1-4
cdr3_aa: CASSMKGGNSNQPQHF; cdr3_nt: TGTGCCAGTAGTATGAAGGGAGGAAACAGCAATCAGCCCCAGCATTTT; clone_size: many; d_call: NA; v_call: TRBV19; j_call: TRBJ1-5
cdr3_aa: CSASKLAGDGYEQYF; cdr3_nt: TGCAGTGCTAGTAAGCTAGCGGGGGACGGGTACGAGCAGTACTTC; clone_size: few; d_call: TRBD2; v_call: TRBV20-1; j_call: TRBJ2-7
cdr3_aa: CASSLYRDRADNEQFF; cdr3_nt: TGTGCCAGCAGCCTTTACCGGGACAGGGCCGACAATGAGCAGTTCTTC; clone_size: few; d_call: TRBD1; v_call: TRBV7-2; j_call: TRBJ2-1
cdr3_aa: CSAAIAANEKLFF; cdr3_nt: TGCAGTGCTGCCATTGCGGCTAATGAAAAACTGTTTTTT; clone_size: NA; d_call: NA; v_call: TRBV20-1; j_call: TRBJ1-4
cdr3_aa: CASSSVRGANANTGELFF; cdr3_nt: TGTGCCAGCAGCTCCGTGAGGGGCGCAAATGCGAACACCGGGGAGCTGTTTTTT; clone_size: NA; d_call: NA; v_call: TRBV11-3; j_call: TRBJ2-2
cdr3_aa: CASSPGSGGLTDTQYF; cdr3_nt: TGTGCCAGCAGCCCGGGCTCGGGGGGCCTCACAGATACGCAGTATTTT; clone_size: few; d_call: NA; v_call: TRBV7-6; j_call: TRBJ2-3
cdr3_aa: CASSLGQYTDTQYF; cdr3_nt: TGTGCCAGCAGCTTGGGTCAATACACAGATACGCAGTATTTT; clone_size: NA; d_call: NA; v_call: TRBV7-2; j_call: TRBJ2-3
cdr3_aa: CASSHPDRDTQYF; cdr3_nt: TGTGCCAGCTCCCACCCAGATCGGGATACGCAGTATTTT; clone_size: few; d_call: NA; v_call: TRBV18; j_call: TRBJ2-3
cdr3_aa: CASSGESRSSYEQYF; cdr3_nt: TGTGCCAGCAGCGGAGAGTCCAGGAGCTCCTACGAGCAGTACTTC; clone_size: many; d_call: NA; v_call: TRBV7-9; j_call: TRBJ2-7
cdr3_aa: CSASGAGRETQYF; cdr3_nt: TGCAGTGCTAGTGGGGCGGGGAGAGAGACCCAGTACTTC; clone_size: medium-sized; d_call: NA; v_call: TRBV20-1; j_call: TRBJ2-5
cdr3_aa: CASSLPPTPQETQYF; cdr3_nt: TGTGCCAGCAGTTTACCCCCTACCCCCCAAGAGACCCAGTACTTC; clone_size: many; d_call: NA; v_call: TRBV12-3/TRBV12-4; j_call: TRBJ2-5
cdr3_aa: CASSLPLSDRGPGRGAFF; cdr3_nt: TGTGCCAGCAGTTTACCCCTTTCTGACAGGGGTCCGGGTCGAGGAGCTTTCTTT; clone_size: few; d_call: TRBD1; v_call: TRBV27; j_call: TRBJ1-1
cdr3_aa: CASSQDPPGQGSYGYTF; cdr3_nt: TGCGCCAGCAGCCAAGATCCACCGGGACAGGGGAGCTATGGCTACACCTTC; clone_size: few; d_call: TRBD1; v_call: TRBV4-3; j_call: TRBJ1-2
cdr3_aa: CASGSREETQYF; cdr3_nt: TGTGCCAGCGGGAGCAGGGAAGAGACCCAGTACTTC; clone_size: NA; d_call: NA; v_call: TRBV6-6; j_call: TRBJ2-5
cdr3_aa: CAWRGDRVAGELFF; cdr3_nt: TGTGCCTGGAGAGGAGACAGGGTGGCCGGGGAGCTGTTTTTT; clone_size: many; d_call: TRBD1; v_call: TRBV30; j_call: TRBJ2-2
cdr3_aa: CASAAGTTEAFF; cdr3_nt: TGTGCCAGTGCGGCTGGGACCACTGAAGCTTTCTTT; clone_size: NA; d_call: NA; v_call: TRBV2; j_call: TRBJ1-1
cdr3_aa: CASTGGESRTGELFF; cdr3_nt: TGTGCCAGCACAGGAGGGGAATCTAGGACCGGGGAGCTGTTTTTT; clone_size: many; d_call: NA; v_call: TRBV2; j_call: TRBJ2-2
cdr3_aa: CASSVGSSGNTIYF; cdr3_nt: TGTGCCAGCAGCGTAGGGAGCTCTGGAAACACCATATATTTT; clone_size: few; d_call: NA; v_call: TRBV9; j_call: TRBJ1-3
cdr3_aa: CASSIMALAGLREQFF; cdr3_nt: TGTGCCAGTAGTATCATGGCCCTAGCGGGGCTTAGAGAGCAGTTCTTC; clone_size: few; d_call: TRBD2; v_call: TRBV19; j_call: TRBJ2-1
cdr3_aa: CASSYGQVYEQYF; cdr3_nt: TGTGCCAGCAGCTACGGACAGGTTTACGAGCAGTACTTC; clone_size: many; d_call: TRBD1; v_call: TRBV3-1; j_call: TRBJ2-7
cdr3_aa: CASKSGQPGGTEAFF; cdr3_nt: TGTGCCAGCAAGTCCGGACAACCCGGCGGGACTGAAGCTTTCTTT; clone_size: many; d_call: NA; v_call: TRBV28; j_call: TRBJ1-1
cdr3_aa: CASSPNYNEQFF; cdr3_nt: TGTGCCAGCAGCCCCAACTACAATGAGCAGTTCTTC; clone_size: NA; d_call: NA; v_call: TRBV5-5; j_call: TRBJ2-1
cdr3_aa: CASSFLTTRVYGYTF; cdr3_nt: TGTGCCAGCAGCTTTCTCACGACGAGGGTCTATGGCTACACCTTC; clone_size: many; d_call: NA; v_call: TRBV5-6; j_call: TRBJ1-2
cdr3_aa: CASSYSISGRDGYTF; cdr3_nt: TGTGCCAGCAGTTACTCGATATCGGGGAGGGACGGCTACACCTTC; clone_size: many; d_call: NA; v_call: TRBV6-5; j_call: TRBJ1-2
cdr3_aa: CSAAQLGSDEKLFF; cdr3_nt: TGCAGTGCTGCCCAGTTGGGGTCGGATGAAAAACTGTTTTTT; clone_size: NA; d_call: NA; v_call: TRBV20-1; j_call: TRBJ1-4
cdr3_aa: CASSSDSMNTEAFF; cdr3_nt: TGCGCCAGCAGCTCGGACAGCATGAACACTGAAGCTTTCTTT; clone_size: few; d_call: NA; v_call: TRBV5-1; j_call: TRBJ1-1
cdr3_aa: CASSLEGYGYTF; cdr3_nt: TGTGCCAGCAGTTTAGAAGGCTATGGCTACACCTTC; clone_size: many; d_call: NA; v_call: TRBV12-3/TRBV12-4; j_call: TRBJ1-2
cdr3_aa: CASSPLLKPSYNEQFF; cdr3_nt: TGTGCCAGCTCACCACTACTAAAGCCCTCCTACAATGAGCAGTTCTTC; clone_size: many; d_call: NA; v_call: TRBV18; j_call: TRBJ2-1
cdr3_aa: CASSSDRNTEAFF; cdr3_nt: TGTGCCAGCAGCTCCGACAGGAACACTGAAGCTTTCTTT; clone_size: many; d_call: NA; v_call: TRBV7-2; j_call: TRBJ1-1
cdr3_aa: CASSPTGVAAKNIQYF; cdr3_nt: TGTGCCAGCAGTCCTACAGGGGTAGCGGCCAAAAACATTCAGTACTTC; clone_size: many; d_call: TRBD1; v_call: TRBV7-9; j_call: TRBJ2-4
cdr3_aa: CASTEDPGATDTQYF; cdr3_nt: TGTGCCAGCACCGAGGACCCGGGGGCAACAGATACGCAGTATTTT; clone_size: NA; d_call: NA; v_call: TRBV6-1; j_call: TRBJ2-3
cdr3_aa: CAWSVEGLGNQPQHF; cdr3_nt: TGTGCCTGGAGTGTCGAAGGGTTGGGCAATCAGCCCCAGCATTTT; clone_size: NA; d_call: NA; v_call: TRBV30; j_call: TRBJ1-5
cdr3_aa: CASSLGGLGYEQYF; cdr3_nt: TGCGCCAGCAGCTTGGGGGGGTTAGGCTACGAGCAGTACTTC; clone_size: few; d_call: NA; v_call: TRBV5-1; j_call: TRBJ2-7
cdr3_aa: CSVGTVNTEAFF; cdr3_nt: TGCAGCGTCGGGACAGTGAACACTGAAGCTTTCTTT; clone_size: many; d_call: TRBD1; v_call: TRBV29-1; j_call: TRBJ1-1
cdr3_aa: CASSMSQGNTGELFF; cdr3_nt: TGTGCCAGTAGTATGTCTCAGGGGAACACCGGGGAGCTGTTTTTT; clone_size: NA; d_call: NA; v_call: TRBV19; j_call: TRBJ2-2
cdr3_aa: CSVEDAGRPGAQDTQYF; cdr3_nt: TGCAGCGTTGAAGATGCGGGCAGGCCCGGGGCACAGGATACGCAGTATTTT; clone_size: NA; d_call: NA; v_call: TRBV29-1; j_call: TRBJ2-3
cdr3_aa: CASSQGRMINEKLFF; cdr3_nt: TGCGCCAGCAGCCAAGGCCGGATGATTAATGAAAAACTGTTTTTT; clone_size: NA; d_call: NA; v_call: TRBV4-1; j_call: TRBJ1-4
cdr3_aa: CASSLQGGGDTQYF; cdr3_nt: TGTGCCAGTAGTCTACAGGGCGGGGGGGATACGCAGTATTTT; clone_size: few; d_call: TRBD2; v_call: TRBV19; j_call: TRBJ2-3
cdr3_aa: CSARRGGGGTEAFF; cdr3_nt: TGCAGTGCTAGAAGAGGGGGCGGGGGCACTGAAGCTTTCTTT; clone_size: few; d_call: TRBD1; v_call: TRBV20-1; j_call: TRBJ1-1
cdr3_aa: CASSPVQGLPYEQYF; cdr3_nt: TGTGCCAGCAGTCCAGTACAGGGTTTACCCTACGAGCAGTACTTC; clone_size: NA; d_call: NA; v_call: TRBV12-3/TRBV12-4; j_call: TRBJ2-7
cdr3_aa: CASSLGRTGANVLTF; cdr3_nt: TGTGCCAGCAGTCTCGGCAGGACTGGGGCCAACGTCCTGACTTTC; clone_size: many; d_call: NA; v_call: TRBV12-3/TRBV12-4; j_call: TRBJ2-6
cdr3_aa: CASSIDGQGIANQPQHF; cdr3_nt: TGTGCCAGTAGTATAGATGGACAGGGTATTGCCAATCAGCCCCAGCATTTT; clone_size: NA; d_call: TRBD1; v_call: TRBV19; j_call: TRBJ1-5
cdr3_aa: CASSQDSSYEQYF; cdr3_nt: TGTGCCAGCAGCCAAGACAGCTCCTACGAGCAGTACTTC; clone_size: NA; d_call: NA; v_call: TRBV3-1; j_call: TRBJ2-7
cdr3_aa: CASSPGKRGGGNEQFF; cdr3_nt: TGTGCCAGCAGCCCAGGGAAGCGGGGGGGAGGAAATGAGCAGTTCTTC; clone_size: few; d_call: TRBD2; v_call: TRBV7-9; j_call: TRBJ2-1
cdr3_aa: CASSLAQGEYYGYTF; cdr3_nt: TGTGCCAGCAGCTTGGCCCAGGGGGAATACTATGGCTACACCTTC; clone_size: NA; d_call: TRBD1; v_call: TRBV5-5; j_call: TRBJ1-2
cdr3_aa: CASSPRTGDPYEQYF; cdr3_nt: TGCGCCAGCAGCCCCCGGACAGGGGATCCCTACGAGCAGTACTTC; clone_size: once; d_call: TRBD1; v_call: TRBV5-1; j_call: TRBJ2-7